The rows below give T cell receptor beta chains drawn from one sample of a study of monozygotic twins with inflammatory bowel disease. Following a re-call of the 5' RACE reads, TCRdb has one entry per CDR3 protein and lacks DNA. The listing contains some 170,000 distinct CDR3 sequences. Sequencing input: blood. Receptors were obtained from a human donor with ulcerative colitis or Crohn's disease, or a healthy co-twin of an affected twin (not recorded which). Each CDR3 is given with its conserved first and last residue.

j_call v_call cdr3_aa
TRBJ2-5 TRBV3-1 CASSQGELAGVKVTQYF
TRBJ1-4 TRBV29-1 CSVDPQPEGKLFF
TRBJ1-2 TRBV5-1 CASSLGQGNYGYTF
TRBJ2-7 TRBV28 CASSLSRAPHEQYF
TRBJ2-1 TRBV21-1 CASSGRGGEVRTDYNEQFF
TRBJ1-5 TRBV24-1 CATSVGVDNQPQHF
TRBJ2-1 TRBV7-2 CASSRASGKRNEQFF
TRBJ2-1 TRBV6-1 CASSEARARVGQFF
TRBJ2-5 TRBV20-1 CSAYSGIHRSETQYF
TRBJ1-4 TRBV7-2 CASSLMTEDEKLFF
TRBJ1-1 TRBV5-1 CASSLVDTEAFF
TRBJ2-2 TRBV28 CASSLDRMPGELFF
TRBJ2-5 TRBV2 CASTEPRVNYETQYF
TRBJ1-4 TRBV15 CATSRPPAGQGCEKLFF
TRBJ2-1 TRBV7-2 CASSLDLYNEQFF
TRBJ1-2 TRBV12-3/TRBV12-4 CASTATVQSGYGYTF
TRBJ2-1 TRBV5-1 CASSFRLYNEQFF
TRBJ2-2 TRBV7-3 CASRTGGGELFF
TRBJ2-3 TRBV18 CASSPAVATDTQYF
TRBJ2-4 TRBV10-3 CAISDPAQNIQYF
TRBJ2-5 TRBV11-2 CASSPGLAEAQETQYF
TRBJ2-2 TRBV5-1 CASSPAGGSTGELFF
TRBJ2-2 TRBV7-3 CASRGAVTGELFF
TRBJ2-1 TRBV11-3 CASSHSWVGSSEQFF